These T cell receptor beta chains were read from a single sample in a study of identical twins. One entry per CDR3 protein, called by TCRdb with MiXCR from the 5' RACE reads. Among about 240,000 distinct CDR3 sequences, approximately 10% were seen once, and the ten largest hold roughly 10%. Source material: memory T cells sorted from blood. The source is a man between 50 and 59 years old in good health. Both conserved end residues are part of each CDR3. D genes are given only for firm matches. Clone sizes are given selectively: once, few, many, or a class where the clone is expanded.

v_gene	j_gene	abundance	d_gene	CDR3nt	CDR3aa
TRBV7-8	TRBJ2-1	many	NA	TGTGCCAGCAGCTTACTTATGGGCAATGAGCAGTTCTTC	CASSLLMGNEQFF
TRBV10-3	TRBJ2-5	many	TRBD2	TGTGCCATACAGCGGGGAAGCCAAGAGACCCAGTACTTC	CAIQRGSQETQYF
TRBV7-9	TRBJ1-3	few	NA	TGTGCCAGCAGCTTAATGGCCGCCGGGGCGGGTGGAAACACCATATATTTT	CASSLMAAGAGGNTIYF
TRBV20-1	TRBJ2-1	few	TRBD2	TGCAGTGCTAGAGATGGGAGCGGGGGTAGGCAGTTCTTC	CSARDGSGGRQFF
TRBV4-1	TRBJ2-4	many	NA	TGCGCCAGCAGCCTTCTCGTCTCAACAGGGACCAAAAACATTCAGTACTTC	CASSLLVSTGTKNIQYF
TRBV2	TRBJ2-5	many	TRBD1	TGTGCCAGCATCGGACAGGGGGCAGGGGAGACCCAGTACTTC	CASIGQGAGETQYF
TRBV12-3/TRBV12-4	TRBJ2-2	few	TRBD2	TGTGCCAGCAGCCTTTGGGGGACTAGCGTCGCCGGGGAGCTGTTTTTT	CASSLWGTSVAGELFF
TRBV5-4	TRBJ2-1	NA	NA	TGTGCCAGCAGCTTGGCCGGGTTACAGTTCTTC	CASSLAGLQFF
TRBV5-1	TRBJ2-5	many	NA	TGCGCCAGCAGCTTTGGTTCGTCACCCGAGACCCAGTACTTC	CASSFGSSPETQYF
TRBV6-1	TRBJ1-2	many	NA	TGTGCCAGCAGCCCCGGGACCGGGTTTTATGGCTACACCTTC	CASSPGTGFYGYTF
TRBV20-1	TRBJ1-1	many	NA	TGCAGTGCCCACCTGAGGGGGGCACAGAACACTGAAGCTTTCTTT	CSAHLRGAQNTEAFF
TRBV6-5	TRBJ2-5	NA	NA	TGTGCCAGCAGTTACGTGGGAGGCAAAGAGACCCAGTACTTC	CASSYVGGKETQYF
TRBV6-1	TRBJ2-5	few	TRBD2	TGTGCCAGCAGTGAAATAGCGGGAGACCAAGAGACCCAGTACTTC	CASSEIAGDQETQYF
TRBV6-1	TRBJ1-1	few	NA	TGTGCCACCACGGGGCCGATTCAGGACACTGAAGCTTTCTTT	CATTGPIQDTEAFF
TRBV2	TRBJ1-2	few	TRBD1	TGTGCCAGCAGTGTTGGACAGGCCACCGCATATGGCTACACCTTC	CASSVGQATAYGYTF
TRBV11-2	TRBJ2-5	many	NA	TGTGCCAGCAGCTCCGGCGAAAAGGAGACCCAGTACTTC	CASSSGEKETQYF
TRBV11-2	TRBJ2-1	NA	TRBD2	TGTGCCAGCACCCCCCTCCTAGCGGGTGTTTACAATGAGCAGTTCTTC	CASTPLLAGVYNEQFF
TRBV18	TRBJ2-7	NA	TRBD2	TGTGCCAGCTCACCCGGGACTAGCGGGAGAGACGAGCAGTACTTC	CASSPGTSGRDEQYF
TRBV5-5	TRBJ2-2	many	TRBD2	TGTGCCAGCAGCCCCCTCGGGGGGGCCTGGAACACCGGGGAGCTGTTTTTT	CASSPLGGAWNTGELFF
TRBV3-1	TRBJ2-2	medium-sized	TRBD2	TGTGCCAGCAGTACCGGGACTACTAACACCGGGGAGCTGTTTTTT	CASSTGTTNTGELFF
TRBV15	TRBJ2-3	many	NA	TGTGCCACCAGCAGAGTAACGGCAGATACGCAGTATTTT	CATSRVTADTQYF
TRBV24-1	TRBJ2-3	many	TRBD1	TGTGCCACCAGTGAAACCGGGACAGGGATGGCAGATACGCAGTATTTT	CATSETGTGMADTQYF
TRBV4-2	TRBJ2-2	NA	NA	TGTGCCAGCAGCCAAGATACCGGGGAGCTGTTTTTT	CASSQDTGELFF
TRBV6-5	TRBJ1-6	few	TRBD1	TGTGCCAGCAGTTATAGCTCGGGACAGGGGCAGATGAGAAATTCACCCCTCCACTTT	CASSYSSGQGQMRNSPLHF
TRBV2	TRBJ2-7	many	TRBD1	TGTGCCAGCAGCAGATCGACAGGGAACTCCTACGAGCAGTACTTC	CASSRSTGNSYEQYF
TRBV10-3	TRBJ2-5	many	NA	TGTGCCATCAGTGAGTCTCCAGGAGAGACCCAGTACTTC	CAISESPGETQYF
TRBV30	TRBJ2-5	many	NA	TGTGCCTGGAGTGTTCTTGAGACCCAGTACTTC	CAWSVLETQYF
TRBV4-3	TRBJ2-7	many	NA	TGCGCCAGCAGCCAGGCCCCGGGCCCAACCTACGAGCAGTACTTC	CASSQAPGPTYEQYF
TRBV29-1	TRBJ1-1	NA	NA	TGCAGCGCGTCGCAGGGGTTGTTGTTGGACACTGAAGCTTTCTTT	CSASQGLLLDTEAFF
TRBV4-2	TRBJ2-7	many	TRBD1	TGTGCCAGCAGCCCCCGGGACAGAGCCTACGAGCAGTACTTC	CASSPRDRAYEQYF
TRBV28	TRBJ2-7	many	TRBD2	TGTGCCAGCAGGAAGCGGGAGGTTCAGTACGAGCAGTACTTC	CASRKREVQYEQYF
TRBV18	TRBJ2-7	NA	NA	TGTGCCAGCTCACCCTCGCGACAGGTCTACGAGCAGTACTTC	CASSPSRQVYEQYF
TRBV5-1	TRBJ2-5	many	NA	TGCGCCAGCAGCTTGGGGAGCGGGTCCGGTCAAGAGACCCAGTACTTC	CASSLGSGSGQETQYF
TRBV4-1	TRBJ1-1	many	NA	TGCGCCAGCAGCCAAGTATCCGCAGGGTCTAGCACTGAAGCTTTCTTT	CASSQVSAGSSTEAFF
TRBV20-1	TRBJ2-2	many	NA	TGCAGTGCCTACCGGGCCCCTAACACCGGGGAGCTGTTTTTT	CSAYRAPNTGELFF
TRBV6-5	TRBJ1-1	NA	NA	TGTGCCAGCAGTTACGGTAGGGGAAGGGCTGAAGCTTTCTTT	CASSYGRGRAEAFF
TRBV5-1	TRBJ1-5	many	TRBD1	TGCGCCAGCAGCTGGGGACAGGGGAATCAGCCCCAGCATTTT	CASSWGQGNQPQHF
TRBV3-1	TRBJ2-2	NA	TRBD2	TGTGCCAGCAGCCAATCGATGGGACTAGCGAACACCGGGGAGCTGTTTTTT	CASSQSMGLANTGELFF
TRBV9	TRBJ2-7	NA	NA	TGTGCCAGCAGCGTATCAGGAGCCGGCGAGCAGTACTTC	CASSVSGAGEQYF
TRBV7-3	TRBJ2-1	many	TRBD2	TGTGCCAGCAGACCCGGCGAGCGGGGCCTGAACAATGAGCAGTTCTTC	CASRPGERGLNNEQFF
TRBV6-2/TRBV6-3	TRBJ2-1	NA	TRBD2	TGTGCCAGCAGTTCCCGGGGACTAGCGACCTACAATGAGCAGTTCTTC	CASSSRGLATYNEQFF
TRBV6-1	TRBJ2-2	few	NA	TGTGCCGCCGGAGGGGGTTCGAACACCGGGGAGCTGTTTTTT	CAAGGGSNTGELFF
TRBV7-2	TRBJ2-5	many	TRBD2	TGTGCCAGCAGCTCCCAGTCAAGCGGGGGAGAGACCCAGTACTTC	CASSSQSSGGETQYF
TRBV4-1	TRBJ1-5	few	TRBD1	TGCGCCAGCAGCCAAGACTGGACAGGGGGCAATCAGCCCCAGCATTTT	CASSQDWTGGNQPQHF
TRBV7-8	TRBJ2-5	NA	NA	TGTGCCAGCAGCTTAGATTGGGGGCTCGTGCGAGAGACCCAGTACTTC	CASSLDWGLVRETQYF
TRBV7-2	TRBJ2-2	NA	NA	TGTGCCAGCAGCCGCGGGGGCAGCAGGAACACCGGGGAGCTGTTTTTT	CASSRGGSRNTGELFF
TRBV20-1	TRBJ2-3	many	TRBD2	TGCAGTGCTACGAGCGGGAGAGCTACAGATACGCAGTATTTT	CSATSGRATDTQYF
TRBV4-3	TRBJ1-3	many	NA	TGCGCCAGCAGCCGGGGGACCGCGGGATCTGGAAACACCATATATTTT	CASSRGTAGSGNTIYF
TRBV6-4	TRBJ2-2	many	NA	NA	CASSVKTGRSPGSCFF
TRBV12-3/TRBV12-4	TRBJ2-1	many	NA	TGTGCCAGCAGTTTAGCGCTCATGGGAGCTGACAATGAGCAGTTCTTC	CASSLALMGADNEQFF
TRBV29-1	TRBJ1-4	few	NA	TGCAGCGTTGAAGCTGGGGCTAAAAGACAACTGTTTTTT	CSVEAGAKRQLFF
TRBV27	TRBJ1-5	many	TRBD1	TGTGCCAGCAGAGTGGGACAGGACAGCAATCAGCCCCAGCATTTT	CASRVGQDSNQPQHF
TRBV20-1	TRBJ2-7	few	TRBD2	TGCAGTGCTAGAGATAGGGTAGCGGGAGGAATCTACGAGCAGTACTTC	CSARDRVAGGIYEQYF
TRBV20-1	TRBJ1-1	many	TRBD1	TGCAGTGCGGACCCCTGGGGACAGGGTAGGGCTGAAGCTTTCTTT	CSADPWGQGRAEAFF
TRBV19	TRBJ2-3	few	TRBD2	TGTGCCAGTAGTACCCTAGCGGGGGGTGGTACAGATACGCAGTATTTT	CASSTLAGGGTDTQYF
TRBV4-3	TRBJ1-3	many	NA	TGCGCCAGCAGCCAATGGACGTCTGGAAACACCATATATTTT	CASSQWTSGNTIYF
TRBV12-3/TRBV12-4	TRBJ2-3	NA	NA	TGTGCCAGCAGTCTGATTCTCACAGATACGCAGTATTTT	CASSLILTDTQYF
TRBV7-2	TRBJ2-3	NA	NA	TGTGCCAGCAGCTTAGCGAGGGCAGGGGGGGGTCCAGATACGCAGTATTTT	CASSLARAGGGPDTQYF
TRBV15	TRBJ2-7	many	TRBD2	TGTGCCACCAGCAGAGTGTTAGGGCTAGCGGGAGAGATCGACTACGAGCAGTACTTC	CATSRVLGLAGEIDYEQYF